The 6 T cell receptor beta chains below were found in one sample sequenced in a study of blood T cells in healthy people across ages. A second about 7 to 12 cycle PCR used barcoded and J-beta primers. From the 5' RACE reads, TCRdb called clonotypes with MiXCR, one entry per CDR3 protein. The sample lists around 800,000 distinct CDR3 sequences, more than 40% occurring once. Sequenced material: blood. These receptors were taken from a man between 60 and 75 years old in good health.

V usage is TRBV5-1 and J usage is TRBJ2-5; D is undetermined. Germline CDR1 reads SGHRS; CDR2 reads YFSETQ. Trimming took off 0 bases at V and 2 bases at J, with 11 bases between the two ends. This CDR3 is built from 15 residues. CDR3 coding DNA: TGCGCCAGCAGCTTGGTTCCAGAAATACAAGAGACCCAGTACTTC. Amino acids: CASSLVPEIQETQYF.

This clonotype was recorded many times. CDR3 loop: CASSQDLGSEQYF. The CDR3 DNA reads TGCGCCAGCAGCCAAGATTTGGGTAGCGAGCAGTACTTC. The chain joins TRBV4-3 to TRBJ2-7; D uncertain. V lost 0 bases and J 6 bases, leaving 9 bases between the germline ends. Germline CDR1 reads LGHNA; CDR2 reads YSLEER. The CDR3 runs to 13 residues.

The rearrangement links TRBV12-3 or TRBV12-4 to TRBJ2-1; 9 positions agree with TRBD1. This CDR3 contains 15 residues. The V gene end was trimmed by 7 bases and the J gene end by 6 bases; junction bases not matched to a gene: 10. CDR3 DNA sequence: TGTGCCAGCAACTTACCGGGACAGGGTTTCAATGAGCAGTTCTTC. Residues: CASNLPGQGFNEQFF.

The rearrangement joins TRBV6-1 to TRBJ2-1, with TRBD1 matching over 7 bases. The J segment lost 0 bases and the V segment lost 6 bases, leaving 2 bases of the junction unmatched. The germline V gene encodes CDR1 MNHNS and CDR2 SASEGT. The CDR3 loop spans 14 amino acids. The CDR3 sequence: CASRWDSSYNEQFF. The DNA for the CDR3 is TGTGCCAGCAGGTGGGACAGCTCCTACAATGAGCAGTTCTTC.

This clonotype has a handful of counts. The rearrangement links TRBV5-1 to TRBJ2-1; no clear D gene. Trimming removed 4 bases from V and 2 bases from J, with 10 bases in between. The germline V gene has CDR1 SGHRS and CDR2 YFSETQ. CDR3 length: 14 amino acids. The CDR3 here is CASSVERPYNEQFF. The CDR3 DNA reads TGCGCCAGCAGCGTGGAGCGCCCCTACAATGAGCAGTTCTTC.

V is TRBV29-1 and J is TRBJ2-7; D ambiguous. Germline V lookup: CDR1 SQVTM, CDR2 ANQGSEA. The CDR3 covers 12 residues. V was clipped by 3 bases and J by 1 base, with 7 bases between them. Written as DNA, the CDR3 is TGCAGCGTTGAGGCGACTTCCTACGAGCAGTACTTC. Protein product: CSVEATSYEQYF.